This T cell receptor (beta chain) was obtained from a study of prognosis after radiotherapy for stage I lung cancer (dated by TCRdb to the early 2020s). Regarding the study in general: Between early 2018 and 2019, 20 or so patients with stage I NSCLC were enrolled in Nanjing, China. SBRT was given in 3 to 5 fractions with a biologically effective dose of at least 100 Gy, using image-guided IMRT or VMAT. The cohort included about a dozen men and roughly six women, with a median age of around 70 years and a range of roughly 53 to 90 years. Every patient was regarded as medically inoperable, because of comorbidities in about 12 cases and refusal of surgery in six to eight cases. Distant metastases were developed by four of the 19 patients after SBRT, at a median of about seven months, whereas no significant progression was observed in the other 15 patients. On tumor histology, around twelve patients had adenocarcinoma and more than 5 had squamous cell carcinoma. No patient received concurrent therapy alongside SBRT. A few patients had oligometastatic NSCLC after surgical resection of the primary tumor, and fourteen had newly diagnosed primary stage I lung tumors. A total of approximately 40 blood samples from 19 patients were sequenced, with one sample obtained before and one obtained after SBRT for each patient. This study profiled peripheral blood TCR beta repertoires from stage I NSCLC patients before and after stereotactic body radiotherapy and linked the repertoires to distant failure.

The TCR beta CDR3 region was amplified from genomic DNA by two rounds of multiplex PCR. In the first round of PCR, primers specific to each TRBV and TRBJ gene were used, and the primer sequences are filed in Chinese patent CN105087789A. Universal primers were used in the second round of PCR. The Roche High Pure PCR Template Preparation Kit was used to extract genomic DNA from frozen PBMCs. The libraries underwent paired-end sequencing with 151 bp reads on an Illumina HiSeq 3000. As for how the authors treated the data: Raw reads lacking the multiplex PCR primer sequences were removed with CutAdapt. PEAR was used to merge high-quality paired reads into contigs. MiXCR assigned TRB V, D and J gene segments to each contig by aligning to reference sequences. CDR3 sequences were clustered by base quality and sequence similarity to remove sequencing errors. Diversity was measured as Shannon entropy normalized by the natural log of productive TCR sequence number. Clonality was defined as one minus Shannon entropy divided by the natural log of the number of unique clonotypes. Using the Youden index from ROC curves, the researchers picked the repertoire-metric cut-offs for progression-free survival, and all analyses were carried out in R 3.5.3. The public reads were reanalyzed by TCRdb: fastp trimming at Q25, MiXCR alignment, in-frame beta chains only. Every CDR3 protein is listed once, alongside the most common genes and DNA of its rows. Clone size and V and J calls follow TCRdb, not the original study. The sample records approximately 30,000 distinct CDR3 sequences, less than 35% of which are singletons. Of the sample, 30% to 35% is held by the ten largest clones.

This clonotype came up many times. What antigen it recognizes has not been identified. No much larger clone is present one base from it, and per-base qualities are unavailable. Here is what the overall study found, with its caveats: After SBRT, the number of unique TCR clones decreased (median around 10,000 before versus 6,000 to 7,000 after; Wilcoxon paired P=0.011). All reported P values were unadjusted for multiple comparisons. Post-SBRT Shannon entropy and its change from baseline were lower in patients who developed distant metastases; baseline Shannon entropy was not associated with metastases. No determination of tumor specificity was made for expanded TCR clones. Differences in TRBV and TRBJ usage frequencies by metastasis status were reportedly observed in two V genes at baseline and in nine V and two J genes after SBRT. Limitations of the study included a small cohort and short follow-up, and the study findings need independent validation.

All patients had node-negative disease on CT and PET/CT, and none had a history of other malignancies or prior chemotherapy or radiotherapy. At each of the two time points, around 6 milliliters of peripheral venous blood were collected into EDTA tubes. Ficoll-Paque Plus density-gradient centrifugation was used to isolate PBMCs. Samples were stored at -80°C immediately after collection until analysis. V loses 2 bases of germline sequence and J loses 0 bases, and the interval between the two ends is 8 bases. The cysteine opens and the phenylalanine closes a CDR3 of 14 amino acids. The CDR3 DNA has 42 bases and is translated from base 1. The CDR1 and CDR2 encoded by the germline V gene are SGHRS and YFSETQ.

This chain is built from TRBV5-1 and TRBJ1-1, with no confidently assigned D gene. The sequenced sample was PBMCs, obtained before or after stereotactic body radiation therapy (not recorded which). This receptor was identified in a donor over 45 with non-small cell lung cancer. The sequenced DNA: TGCGCCAGCAGCTTCACAGCGATGAACACTGAAGCTTTCTTT. Its protein reads: CASSFTAMNTEAFF.